The 14 T cell receptor beta chains below were found in one sample sequenced in a study of identical twins. TCRdb analysed the 5' RACE reads with MiXCR anew, one entry per CDR3 protein. Altogether hundreds of thousands of distinct CDR3 sequences are present, 8.5% to 9% being singletons, with the ten largest covering approximately 0.89%. The sample was also linked to a second study, of yellow fever vaccine responses in identical twins.

The sequenced sample was PBMCs. The receptors shown here come from a young woman in good health.

In this sample, this clonotype turned up a few times. J is TRBJ2-7 and V is TRBV6-2 or TRBV6-3; the D gene is possibly TRBD2 (5 bases). V was shortened by 0 bases and J by 5 bases, with 14 bases between the two germline ends. CDR3 length: 15 residues. Germline CDR1 and CDR2: MNHEY and SVGEGT. The CDR3 bases are TGTGCCAGCAGTTACTCATCCGGGGTGGCAGACGAGCAGTACTTC. It yields the protein CASSYSSGVADEQYF.

This clonotype occurred a few times. This chain connects TRBV6-5 to TRBJ2-5; weak D call: TRBD1 (5 bases). The V and J ends lost 0 bases and 0 bases respectively, with 8 bases between them. Per germline, CDR1 MNHEY and CDR2 SVGAGI. The CDR3 is made up of 15 amino acids. Here the CDR3 reads CASSYSDTHQETQYF. The DNA of the CDR3 is TGTGCCAGCAGTTACTCGGACACACACCAAGAGACCCAGTACTTC.

This clonotype occurred many times. The genes are TRBV12-3 or TRBV12-4 and TRBJ2-1; TRBD2 matches 12 bases. Germline trimming cut 6 bases from V and 6 bases from J; bases unmatched to any gene: 9. The CDR3 length is 16 residues. The CDR3 loop is CASSHLAGGATNEQFF. Here the CDR3 DNA reads TGTGCCAGCAGCCATCTAGCGGGAGGGGCGACCAATGAGCAGTTCTTC.

This clonotype was observed a handful of times. The CDR3 is CSGRTGGQETQYF. The CDR3 DNA sequence: TGCAGCGGCCGGACAGGGGGCCAAGAGACCCAGTACTTC. The chain is built from TRBV29-1 and TRBJ2-5, with 10 nucleotides matching TRBD1. Germline CDR1 is SQVTM and CDR2 is ANQGSEA. V shed 7 bases, J shed 1 base, and the junction held 3 bases outside the gene matches. This CDR3 spans 13 amino acids.

V and J are TRBV9 and TRBJ2-3; possible D gene TRBD2, 6 bases. Germline-derived CDR1 and CDR2 are SGDLS and YYNGEE. The CDR3 has 14 residues. V was trimmed by 5 bases and J by 2 bases, leaving 12 bases between them. The CDR3 DNA is TGTGCCAGCAGAAAGGACTACTTCACAGATACGCAGTATTTT. It encodes CASRKDYFTDTQYF.

The chain recombines TRBV5-5 with TRBJ2-5, with 11 bases matching TRBD2. CDR1 is SGHKS, CDR2 YYEKEE, per germline (reference sequence). The length of the CDR3 is 15 residues. Trimming at V came to 4 bases and at J to 5 bases, leaving 7 bases not matched to a gene. The CDR3 here is CASSRVAGGLETQYF. The CDR3 region has the DNA TGTGCCAGCAGCCGAGTAGCGGGGGGGCTGGAGACCCAGTACTTC.

This rearrangement joins TRBV9 to TRBJ2-3; D ambiguous. Trimming removed 3 bases at V and 2 bases at J, with 13 bases between. CDR3 size: 15 residues. Germline CDR1 reads SGDLS; CDR2 reads YYNGEE. The DNA of the CDR3 is TGTGCCAGCAGCGCTTATGATAGGTTCACAGATACGCAGTATTTT. It translates to CASSAYDRFTDTQYF. Full variable domain (outside the CDR3, taken from reference TRBV9 and TRBJ2-3): DSGVTQTPKHLITATGQRVTLRCSPRSGDLSVYWYQQSLDQGLQFLIQYYNGEERAKGNILERFSAQQFPDLHSELNLSSLELGDSALYFCASSAYDRFTDTQYFGPGTRLTVL.

This clonotype was counted only a few times. The rearrangement links TRBV6-2 or TRBV6-3 to TRBJ1-5; TRBD1 might be the D (6 bases). Trimming shortened V by 8 bases and J by 6 bases, and 11 bases separated the two germline ends. Germline V gene lookup returns CDR1 MNHEY and CDR2 SVGEGT. This CDR3 has 12 amino acids. DNA of the CDR3: TGTGCCAGCCACACAGGGCTTCAGCCCCAGCATTTT. Its translation: CASHTGLQPQHF.

This clonotype has ten or more counts. The V gene is TRBV7-8, the J gene TRBJ2-3; 7 nucleotides match TRBD1. Germline CDR1 is SGHVS and CDR2 is FQNEAQ. This CDR3 comprises 15 residues. J gave up 2 bases and V 5 bases, and 7 bases lay outside the gene matches. The CDR3 here is CASSQRDSYTDTQYF. CDR3 sequence (DNA): TGTGCCAGCAGCCAAAGGGACAGCTACACAGATACGCAGTATTTT. Using reference TRBV7-8 and TRBJ2-3 for the parts outside the CDR3, the full variable domain is GAGVSQSPRYKVAKRGQDVALRCDPISGHVSLFWYQQALGQGPEFLTYFQNEAQLDKSGLPSDRFFAERPEGSVSTLKIQRTQQEDSAVYLCASSQRDSYTDTQYFGPGTRLTVL.

This sequence joins TRBV28 and TRBJ2-2; 7 bases are a match to TRBD2. The CDR3 consists of 14 residues. After removal of 6 bases from V and 6 bases from J, the junction contained 7 bases not matched to a gene. From germline, CDR1 is MDHEN and CDR2 SYDVKM. CDR3 sequence: CASRFPRGAGELFF. The CDR3 DNA follows: TGTGCCAGCAGATTCCCCCGGGGGGCCGGGGAGCTGTTTTTT.

This clonotype was seen repeatedly, ten times or more. The chain recombines TRBV25-1 with TRBJ2-2; D is undetermined. The V end was cut by 4 bases, the J end by 4 bases, with 7 bases between. Looked up from germline, CDR1 is MGHDK and CDR2 is SYGVNS. The CDR3 is 13 amino acids. CDR3: CASSGYLTGELFF. For the CDR3, the DNA is TGTGCCAGCAGTGGATACCTCACCGGGGAGCTGTTTTTT.

This sequence joins TRBV29-1 and TRBJ2-4; possibly TRBD2 for D (6 bases). CDR3 size: 11 residues. From germline, CDR1 is SQVTM and CDR2 ANQGSEA. V lost 3 bases, J lost 7 bases, and 7 bases lay in between. CDR3 coding DNA: TGCAGCGTTGACGCGGGGAACATTCAGTACTTC. As protein: CSVDAGNIQYF.

This clonotype was picked up a small number of times. The gene calls are TRBV28 and TRBJ1-3; D perhaps matches TRBD1 (6 bases). This CDR3 is built from 14 residues. Germline V gene data show CDR1 as MDHEN and CDR2 as SYDVKM. The V gene lost 8 bases and the J gene lost 3 bases, with 14 bases spanning the gap. The CDR3 DNA reads TGTGCCAGCGGCGAGGGGGGTAATGGAAACACCATATATTTT. It yields the protein CASGEGGNGNTIYF.

The table lists this clonotype with many counts. CDR3 coding DNA: TGTGCCAGCACCCGCCGGGGGGGCTCCTACAATGAGCAGTTCTTC. Its translation is CASTRRGGSYNEQFF. V usage is TRBV3-1 and J usage is TRBJ2-1; TRBD2 matches at 8 bases. Per germline, CDR1 LGHDT and CDR2 YNNKEL (reference sequence). The trim removed 7 bases at V and 0 bases at J, leaving 5 bases unmatched. The CDR3 consists of 15 residues.